This T cell receptor (beta chain) was captured by sequencing in a study of T cell repertoires in cytomegalovirus infection. Germline V gene lookup returns CDR1 ENHRY and CDR2 SYGVKD. CDR3 length equals 13 residues. One entry per CDR3 protein results from TCRdb running MiXCR on the reads. The table shows just over 450,000 distinct CDR3 sequences, with approximately 40% occurring only once. With respect to this clonotype: The antigen is undetermined. A read error may produce the germline difference seen at one junction end.

The source material was cultured PBMCs, sampled from culture after CMV antigen stimulation. The source of this sequence is a human donor in good health (CMV status not recorded). Some clones in this sample may be carry-over from other donors' samples. The chain employs TRBV10-3 and TRBJ1-2; 7 bases map to TRBD1. This CDR3 is CAISEWDSYGYTF. The CDR3 DNA sequence: TGTGCCATCAGCGAGTGGGACAGCTATGGCTACACCTTC.